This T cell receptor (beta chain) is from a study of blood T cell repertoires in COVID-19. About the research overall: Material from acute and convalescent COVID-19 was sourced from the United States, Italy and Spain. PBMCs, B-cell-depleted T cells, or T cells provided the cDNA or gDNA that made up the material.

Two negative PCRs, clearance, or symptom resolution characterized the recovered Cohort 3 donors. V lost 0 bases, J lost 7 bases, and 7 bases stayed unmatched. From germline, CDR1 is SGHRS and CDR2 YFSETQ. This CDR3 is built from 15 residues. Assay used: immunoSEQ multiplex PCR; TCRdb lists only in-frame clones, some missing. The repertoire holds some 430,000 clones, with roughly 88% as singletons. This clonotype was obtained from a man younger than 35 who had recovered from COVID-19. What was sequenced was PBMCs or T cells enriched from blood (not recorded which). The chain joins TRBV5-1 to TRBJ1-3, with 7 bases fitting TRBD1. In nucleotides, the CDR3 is TGCGCCAGCAGCTTGGAGGGGGCGGCTTCGAACACCATATATTTT. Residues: CASSLEGAASNTIYF.